This entry concerns a single T cell receptor (beta chain). Its antigen is still unknown. CDR1 is MDHEN and CDR2 is SYDVKM in the germline V gene. There are 13 residues in the CDR3. Germline trimming cut 6 bases from V and 10 bases from J; bases unmatched to any gene: 5. The sample is drawn from a study of cytomegalovirus exposure and HLA in healthy donors. A multiplex PCR was run with 60 Vbeta primers and 13 Jbeta primers. The method was immunoSEQ multiplex PCR; TCRdb's version includes in-frame clones alone and lacks a portion of them. The table lists fewer than 200,000 clones, roughly 76% of them singletons, with about 2.5% in the top ten. Study-level results: In all likelihood, a cluster of highly shared sequence variants was a sequencing artifact.

The TCR originated in a male donor in good health and CMV-seronegative. The sequenced material came from PBMCs. The rearrangement joins TRBV28 to TRBJ1-6; 8 bases agree with TRBD1. This CDR3 is CASSPDRGSPLHF. The CDR3 nucleotides are TGTGCCAGCAGCCCCGACAGGGGATCACCCCTCCACTTT.